The 17 T cell receptor beta chains below all came from one sample that was sequenced in a study of chemoradiotherapy in HPV16-positive cancers. The method was immunoSEQ multiplex PCR; TCRdb's version includes in-frame clones alone and lacks a portion of them. Among some 2,800 clones, around 90% were seen once, and the ten largest hold approximately 2.9%. The sample here was tumor tissue, taken from a patient who underwent chemoradiotherapy. Receptors were obtained from a human donor with HPV-associated anogenital cancer.

CDR3 loop: CASSSGGRDGKNIQYF. For the CDR3, the DNA is TGTGCCAGCAGCTCGGGTGGGCGGGACGGTAAAAACATTCAGTACTTC. The V gene is TRBV28, the J gene TRBJ2-4; maybe TRBD2 (6 bases). V dropped 6 bases and J dropped 4 bases, with 19 bases sitting between them. Germline values: CDR1 MDHEN, CDR2 SYDVKM. The CDR3 loop spans 16 amino acids.

The rearrangement uses TRBV13 and TRBJ2-3; TRBD2 matches at 12 bases. Looked up from germline, CDR1 is PRHDT and CDR2 is FYEKMQ (reference sequence). With V trimmed by 2 bases and J by 5 bases, 8 bases remained unmatched. The CDR3 is made up of 17 amino acids. DNA for the CDR3: TGTGCCAGCAGCTTAAAGCTAGCGGGAGGGCCGGGAGATACGCAGTATTTT. Residues: CASSLKLAGGPGDTQYF.

The rearrangement joins TRBV6-5 to TRBJ2-7, with D perhaps matching TRBD2 (6 bases). CDR1 is MNHEY, CDR2 SVGAGI, per germline. V lost 4 bases, J lost 3 bases, and 10 bases lay in between. This CDR3 is built from 13 residues. CDR3: CASSSGLLYEQYF. The CDR3, as DNA: TGTGCCAGCAGTTCCGGACTACTCTACGAGCAGTACTTC.

This chain links TRBV11-2 with TRBJ2-5; D perhaps matches TRBD2 (5 bases). Trimming took off 6 bases at V and 5 bases at J, with 7 bases between the two ends. CDR1 is SGHAT and CDR2 is FQNNGV in the germline V gene. This CDR3 has 11 residues. This chain's CDR3 is CASSPGETQYF. In nucleotides, the CDR3 is TGTGCCAGCAGTCCGGGGGAGACCCAGTACTTC.

This rearrangement joins TRBV11-2 to TRBJ2-7; D gene ambiguous. The CDR3 totals 11 residues. Trimming took off 5 bases at V and 2 bases at J, with 4 bases between the two ends. Per germline, CDR1 SGHAT and CDR2 FQNNGV. This chain's CDR3 is CASSDTYEQYF. Written as DNA, the CDR3 is TGTGCCAGCAGCGATACCTACGAGCAGTACTTC.

This clone occurred once. V and J are TRBV2 and TRBJ2-5; TRBD2 agrees at 7 bases. The CDR3 consists of 15 residues. Trimming took 5 bases from V and 4 from J; bases not matched to a gene: 10. Germline V lookup: CDR1 SNHLY, CDR2 FYNNEI. The CDR3 bases are TGTGCCAGCAGTCATGGACATTCGGGGGGAGAGACCCAGTACTTC. Its translation: CASSHGHSGGETQYF.

The chain joins TRBV6-1 to TRBJ1-3; no clear D. The germline V gene encodes CDR1 MNHNS and CDR2 SASEGT. Deletions cut 2 bases from V and 2 bases from J, with 10 bases between. This CDR3 spans 15 amino acids. The CDR3, as DNA: TGTGCCAGCAGTGAAAGCCAACGACCTGGAAACACCATATATTTT. It codes for CASSESQRPGNTIYF.

The sample holds a few counts of this clone. The gene calls are TRBV6-1 and TRBJ1-6, with 7 bases fitting TRBD1. J was trimmed by 9 bases and V by 5 bases; bases with no gene match: 7. Germline V gene sequence: CDR1 MNHNS, CDR2 SASEGT. The length of the CDR3 is 14 residues. The DNA of the CDR3 is TGTGCCAGCAGTTTTCAGGGACAGTCTTCACCCCTCCACTTT. Residues: CASSFQGQSSPLHF.

This clone occurred a few times. This chain joins TRBV27 and TRBJ1-6, with 8 positions matching TRBD1. V lost 3 bases and J lost 10; bases outside the gene matches: 5. The CDR3 spans 14 residues. Germline CDR1 and CDR2: MNHEY and SMNVEV (reference sequence). CDR3 loop: CASSFNRGDSPLHF. CDR3 nucleotide sequence: TGTGCCAGCAGTTTTAACAGGGGGGACTCACCCCTCCACTTT.

This clone came up a few times. The CDR3 loop is CASSLGRESRPQHF. In DNA, the CDR3 is TGTGCCAGCAGCTTGGGGCGGGAGAGTAGGCCCCAGCATTTT. V usage is TRBV5-6 and J usage is TRBJ1-5; D gene unclear. The CDR3 spans 14 residues. V lost 0 bases and J lost 9, with 13 bases in between. Germline V gene data show CDR1 as SGHDT and CDR2 as YYEEEE.

This clone turned up a few times. The genes are TRBV27 and TRBJ1-1; 7 bases fit TRBD1. The germline V gene has CDR1 MNHEY and CDR2 SMNVEV (reference sequence). With 6 bases clipped from V and 3 bases from J, the junction kept 7 bases outside the gene matches. CDR3 length: 14 amino acids. CDR3 protein: CASSPNRGHTEAFF. The DNA for the CDR3 is TGTGCCAGCAGCCCTAACAGGGGACACACTGAAGCTTTCTTT.

The chain combines TRBV7-9 with TRBJ2-3; D remains ambiguous. Per the germline V gene, CDR1 is SEHNR and CDR2 is FQNEAQ (reference sequence). This CDR3 has 11 residues. The V end lost 5 bases, the J end lost 5 bases, and 5 bases lay between the germline ends. CDR3: CASSPIDTQYF. CDR3 nucleotide sequence: TGTGCCAGCAGCCCGATAGATACGCAGTATTTT.

The rearrangement joins TRBV6-5 to TRBJ1-6; maybe TRBD1 (5 bases). The CDR3 extends over 14 amino acids. V shed 6 bases and J shed 10 bases, with 16 bases lying between them. The V gene's germline CDR1 is MNHEY and CDR2 SVGAGI. CDR3 sequence reads: CASRKSGTGSPLHF. CDR3 sequence (DNA): TGTGCCAGCAGGAAGTCAGGGACTGGATCACCCCTCCACTTT.

The chain joins TRBV2 to TRBJ2-6; 9 positions agree with TRBD2. With 11 bases clipped from V and 0 bases from J, the junction kept 20 bases outside the gene matches. The CDR3 length is 20 residues. Germline V gives CDR1 SNHLY, CDR2 FYNNEI. The CDR3 loop reads CASFRGSGGDHSSGANVLTF. CDR3 sequence (DNA): TGTGCCTCTTTTCGGGGTAGCGGGGGTGATCATAGCTCTGGGGCCAACGTCCTGACTTTC.

This rearrangement joins TRBV7-2 to TRBJ2-6; a weak D match, TRBD2 (6 bases). The CDR3 is made up of 15 amino acids. Trimming left V 5 bases short and J 3 bases short, with 11 bases between. Looked up from germline, CDR1 is SGHTA and CDR2 is FQGNSA. CDR3 nucleotide sequence: TGTGCCAGCAGCCCACTAGCCCATGGGGCCAACGTCCTGACTTTC. Protein sequence: CASSPLAHGANVLTF.

The rearrangement uses TRBV10-3 and TRBJ2-1; either TRBD1 or TRBD2 may fit D (5 bases each). This CDR3 has 15 residues. Germline values: CDR1 ENHRY, CDR2 SYGVKD. V was trimmed by 0 bases and J by 8 bases, leaving 14 bases between them. This CDR3 is CAISESRGERDEQFF. CDR3 sequence (DNA): TGTGCCATCAGTGAGTCTCGAGGGGAACGGGATGAGCAGTTCTTC.

As to this clone: The sample holds other DNA sequences that translate to the same CDR3. CDR3 DNA sequence: TGCGCCAGCAGCTTGAAGGGGACAGGGTCTGGCTACACCTTC. This gives the protein CASSLKGTGSGYTF. The V and J genes are TRBV5-1 and TRBJ1-2, with TRBD1 identical over 9 bases. The CDR3 extends over 14 amino acids. Germline trimming cut 1 base from V and 7 bases from J; bases unmatched to any gene: 5. Germline values: CDR1 SGHRS, CDR2 YFSETQ.